These T cell receptor beta chains were read from a single sample in a study of T cell repertoires in cytomegalovirus infection. TCRdb used MiXCR to reprocess the reads, holding one entry per CDR3 protein. The top ten clones hold around 4.9% of a sample with roughly 81,000 distinct CDR3 sequences, 3.7% of them seen once. The sample consisted of PBMCs. These TCRs come from a human donor in good health (CMV status not recorded). Some clones in this sample may be carry-over from other donors' samples. CDR3s include the opening cysteine and the closing phenylalanine or tryptophan. Each record gives: J gene, clone size, V gene, CDR3 protein. Not all rows give a size; the values are once, few, many and, for expanded clones, a class.

TRBJ2-6 | many | TRBV20-1 | CSAEVHSGANVLTF
TRBJ1-5 | many | TRBV7-2 | CASSLVAPQGNQPQHF
TRBJ1-4 | many | TRBV2 | CASSLQGEEKLFF
TRBJ1-1 | many | TRBV4-2 | CASSQNFESSEAFF
TRBJ1-1 | many | TRBV7-3 | CASSLNRDTEAFF
TRBJ1-1 | many | TRBV6-2/TRBV6-3 | CASSPTGTGAFF
TRBJ2-3 | many | TRBV7-9 | CASSLPQGYSIQYF
TRBJ1-1 | many | TRBV20-1 | CSASWVVNTEAFF
TRBJ2-4 | many | TRBV29-1 | CSVSPRLAKNIQYF
TRBJ1-5 | many | TRBV6-5 | CASSYRSGTGDNQPQHF
TRBJ1-2 | many | TRBV19 | CASRLTGASSNYGYTF
TRBJ1-6 | many | TRBV28 | CASRIQIGPLHF
TRBJ1-5 | many | TRBV19 | CASSIANQPQHF
TRBJ2-1 | NA | TRBV7-6 | CASSLTTGVYNEQFF
TRBJ2-1 | many | TRBV5-4 | CASSSGTIAEQFF
TRBJ2-2 | many | TRBV5-4 | CASSLELGAGELFF
TRBJ1-1 | many | TRBV6-2/TRBV6-3 | CASSYSHPSGEAFF
TRBJ2-2 | many | TRBV7-2 | CASTSTSLNTGELFF
TRBJ1-1 | many | TRBV12-3/TRBV12-4 | CASSLGQSATEAFF
TRBJ2-3 | many | TRBV7-2 | CASSSSATSSTDTQYF